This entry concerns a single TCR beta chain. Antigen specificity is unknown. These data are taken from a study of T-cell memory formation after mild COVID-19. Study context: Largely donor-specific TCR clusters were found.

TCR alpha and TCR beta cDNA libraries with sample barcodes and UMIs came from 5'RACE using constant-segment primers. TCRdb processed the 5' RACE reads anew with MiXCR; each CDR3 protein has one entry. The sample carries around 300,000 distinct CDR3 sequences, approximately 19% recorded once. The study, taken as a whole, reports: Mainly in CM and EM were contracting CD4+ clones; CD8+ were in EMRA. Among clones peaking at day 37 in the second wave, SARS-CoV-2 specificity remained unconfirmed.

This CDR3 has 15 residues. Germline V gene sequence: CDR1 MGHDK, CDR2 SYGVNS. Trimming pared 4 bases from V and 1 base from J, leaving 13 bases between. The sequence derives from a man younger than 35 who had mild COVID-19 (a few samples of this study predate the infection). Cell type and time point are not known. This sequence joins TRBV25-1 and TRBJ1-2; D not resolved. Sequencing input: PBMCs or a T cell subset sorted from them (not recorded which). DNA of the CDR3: TGTGCCAGCAGTGGCCCCTCGGGGTATAACTATGGCTACACCTTC. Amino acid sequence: CASSGPSGYNYGYTF.